The 31 T cell receptor beta chains listed next were all sequenced from one sample in a study of beta chain features in type 1 diabetes. Expressed TCRB transcripts were sequenced after all isolated RNA was converted to cDNA. The repertoire was sequenced with immunoSEQ multiplex PCR; TCRdb's copy has only in-frame clones and lacks some. The sample lists about 350,000 clones; around 20% were seen once. Source material: naive CD4+ T cells from blood. These receptors were taken from a woman younger than 30 in good health.

This sequence joins TRBV7-2 and TRBJ2-5, with TRBD2 as a possible D gene (6 bases). Trimming shortened V by 2 bases and J by 2 bases, and 9 bases separated the two germline ends. The CDR3 loop spans 14 amino acids. Germline V CDR1 and CDR2: SGHTA, FQGNSA. The CDR3, as DNA: TGTGCCAGCAGCTTAAACGGGGGACAAGAGACCCAGTACTTC. Translating it yields CASSLNGGQETQYF.

This clone was seen only a few times. This chain joins TRBV4-3 and TRBJ2-7; D might be TRBD1 (6 bases). Germline values: CDR1 LGHNA, CDR2 YSLEER. V was pared by 4 bases and J by 1 base, with 11 bases between. This CDR3 region has 14 residues. CDR3 region: CASSPQGISYEQYF. In DNA form, the CDR3 reads TGCGCCAGCAGCCCCCAGGGGATATCCTACGAGCAGTACTTC.

This clone was detected only a few times. This chain uses TRBV11-3 with TRBJ2-3; TRBD2 is a possible D gene (5 bases). V was pared by 6 bases and J by 2 bases, with 12 bases between. CDR1 and CDR2 (germline): SGHNT, YENEEA. There are 14 residues in the CDR3. Written as DNA, the CDR3 is TGTGCCAGCAGTACTAGTAGGGCCACAGATACGCAGTATTTT. Encoded protein: CASSTSRATDTQYF.

The chain employs TRBV5-1 and TRBJ2-3; D gene uncertain. Deletions cut 0 bases from V and 6 bases from J, with 11 bases between. Germline V gives CDR1 SGHRS, CDR2 YFSETQ. This CDR3 region has 14 residues. Written as DNA, the CDR3 is TGCGCCAGCAGCTTGGAAGCGTTTTCGGATACGCAGTATTTT. This codes for CASSLEAFSDTQYF. Drawing the rest from reference TRBV5-1 and TRBJ2-3, the complete variable domain is KAGVTQTPRYLIKTRGQQVTLSCSPISGHRSVSWYQQTPGQGLQFLFEYFSETQRNKGNFPGRFSGRQFSNSRSEMNVSTLELGDSALYLCASSLEAFSDTQYFGPGTRLTVL.

This clone appeared a few times. The chain employs TRBV5-1 and TRBJ1-1, with a weak D call TRBD1 (5 bases). This CDR3 has 12 amino acids. CDR1 and CDR2 from the germline V gene are SGHRS and YFSETQ. V lost 4 bases and J lost 6, with 10 bases in between. This chain's CDR3 is CASSEGASEAFF. The CDR3 DNA follows: TGCGCCAGCAGCGAAGGGGCCTCTGAAGCTTTCTTT.

This chain's CDR3 is CASSERPGDEQFF. CDR3 nucleotide sequence: TGTGCCAGCAGTGAGCGTCCAGGCGATGAGCAGTTCTTC. The chain employs TRBV6-1 and TRBJ2-1; D not resolved. The V gene lost 3 bases and the J gene lost 8 bases, with 11 bases spanning the gap. Germline CDR1 MNHNS, CDR2 SASEGT. The CDR3 consists of 13 residues.

This clone occurred a few times. The chain recombines TRBV9 with TRBJ1-2; TRBD1 matches at 8 bases. This CDR3 comprises 15 residues. The trim removed 4 bases at V and 1 base at J, leaving 6 bases unmatched. The germline V gene has CDR1 SGDLS and CDR2 YYNGEE. The CDR3 DNA is TGTGCCAGCAGCTCCGGGACAGGAAGTAACTATGGCTACACCTTC. It translates to CASSSGTGSNYGYTF.

This clone was recorded a few times. CDR3 DNA sequence: TGTGCCAGCTCAAACAGGGATCGCAATCAGCCCCAGCATTTT. Residues: CASSNRDRNQPQHF. This rearrangement joins TRBV18 to TRBJ1-5; TRBD1 is a possible D gene (6 bases). Germline values: CDR1 KGHSH, CDR2 LQKENI. V was cut by 5 bases and J by 2 bases, with 10 bases left in between. The CDR3 extends over 14 amino acids.

This clone was observed a handful of times. V and J are TRBV7-3 and TRBJ1-1; D is unclear. Trimming stripped 5 bases from V and 3 bases from J, with 25 bases between. From germline, CDR1 is SGHTA and CDR2 FQGTGA. CDR3 size: 18 residues. DNA of the CDR3: TGTGCCAGCAGCCCCATACGGGGAGGGCGCGGGGTCCACACTGAAGCTTTCTTT. This gives the protein CASSPIRGGRGVHTEAFF.

There are a few counts of this clone. This rearrangement joins TRBV11-3 to TRBJ2-6, with TRBD1 as a possible D gene (6 bases). The CDR3 spans 15 residues. Germline values: CDR1 SGHNT, CDR2 YENEEA. V lost 5 bases and J lost 4, with 12 bases in between. The CDR3 is CASSKGGYGANVLTF. CDR3 nucleotides: TGTGCCAGCAGCAAAGGGGGATACGGGGCCAACGTCCTGACTTTC.

V and J are TRBV5-1 and TRBJ2-5, with a weak D call TRBD2 (6 bases). The length of the CDR3 is 13 residues. Germline-derived CDR1 and CDR2 are SGHRS and YFSETQ. V lost 4 bases, J lost 7 bases, and 14 bases lay in between. CDR3 coding DNA: TGCGCCAGCAGCCTCACGGTGGAGGGGACCCAGTACTTC. Residues: CASSLTVEGTQYF.

The chain is built from TRBV30 and TRBJ2-3, with 12 nucleotides matching TRBD2. Trimming at V came to 0 bases and at J to 8 bases, leaving 6 bases not matched to a gene. The CDR3 contains 15 residues. The germline V gene encodes CDR1 GTSNPN and CDR2 SVGIG (reference sequence). The DNA for the CDR3 is TGTGCCTGGAGTGTACTGACTAGCGGGAGTAGTACGCAGTATTTT. Translation: CAWSVLTSGSSTQYF.

The sample holds a few counts of this clone. The gene calls are TRBV2 and TRBJ1-6; TRBD1 agrees at 9 bases. Germline V lookup: CDR1 SNHLY, CDR2 FYNNEI. Losses at the gene ends were 7 bases for V and 8 bases for J; bases not matched to a gene: 9. The CDR3 contains 15 residues. The CDR3 is CASTFRTGAYSPLHF. CDR3 nucleotide sequence: TGTGCCAGCACATTTCGGACAGGGGCATATTCACCCCTCCACTTT. Variable domain in full (rest from reference TRBV2 and TRBJ1-6): EPEVTQTPSHQVTQMGQEVILRCVPISNHLYFYWYRQILGQKVEFLVSFYNNEISEKSEIFDDQFSVERPDGSNFTLKIRSTKLEDSAMYFCASTFRTGAYSPLHFGNGTRLTVT.

The chain couples TRBV7-9 to TRBJ2-7; D is undetermined. CDR1 and CDR2 (germline): SEHNR, FQNEAQ (reference sequence). The CDR3 is 11 amino acids. V lost 1 base and J 7 bases, leaving 5 bases between the germline ends. CDR3 DNA sequence: TGTGCCAGCAGCTTAGACACGGAGCAGTACTTC. The encoded protein is CASSLDTEQYF.

The chain combines TRBV28 with TRBJ2-7, with 12 bases aligning to TRBD2. The CDR3 loop spans 18 amino acids. CDR1 MDHEN and CDR2 SYDVKM come from the germline V gene. Trimming removed 5 bases from V and 6 bases from J; junction bases left unmatched: 17. In DNA form, the CDR3 reads TGTGCCAGCAGTCCTCTCCTGGCCAAGCTAGCGGGGGGGGGCGAGCAGTACTTC. Its translation is CASSPLLAKLAGGGEQYF.

The chain has TRBV11-3 and TRBJ2-7; 9 bases match TRBD1. This CDR3 has 15 amino acids. Unmatched junction bases numbered 7, after V lost 5 bases and J lost 2 bases. Germline CDR1 and CDR2: SGHNT and YENEEA. CDR3 bases: TGTGCCAGCAGCACCCGCACAGGGGGCACCTACGAGCAGTACTTC. Amino acids: CASSTRTGGTYEQYF.

This clone was seen a few times. The CDR3 DNA reads TGTGCCAGCAGAGGACTGAACAATGAGCAGTTCTTC. Translation: CASRGLNNEQFF. The V and J genes are TRBV11-3 and TRBJ2-1; D possibly corresponds to TRBD2 (5 bases). CDR3 length: 12 residues. CDR1 SGHNT and CDR2 YENEEA come from the germline V gene. The V and J ends lost 6 bases and 5 bases respectively, with 8 bases between them. The full variable domain, with the rest looked up from reference TRBV11-3 and TRBJ2-1, is EAGVVQSPRYKIIEKKQPVAFWCNPISGHNTLYWYLQNLGQGPELLIRYENEEAVDDSQLPKDRFSAERLKGVDSTLKIQPAELGDSAVYLCASRGLNNEQFFGPGTRLTVL.

The V and J genes are TRBV5-1 and TRBJ2-2, with TRBD2 identical over 8 bases. In germline, CDR1 is SGHRS, CDR2 YFSETQ. Unmatched junction bases numbered 4, after V lost 2 bases and J lost 7 bases. The CDR3 has 14 residues. Written as DNA, the CDR3 is TGCGCCAGCAGCTTAGCGGGAGTCGACGGGGAGCTGTTTTTT. Amino acids: CASSLAGVDGELFF.

This chain uses TRBV23-1 with TRBJ1-5, with D unresolved. TRBV23-1 is an ORF, with its function uncertain. The CDR3 has 13 amino acids. V lost 6 bases, J lost 5 bases, and 11 bases lay in between. The CDR3 DNA follows: TGCGCCAGCAGCCACCAGCGCCATCAGCCCCAGCATTTT. It translates to CASSHQRHQPQHF.

The V gene is TRBV4-1, the J gene TRBJ1-1; maybe TRBD1 (5 bases). This CDR3 has 15 amino acids. Germline lookup yields CDR1 MGHRA and CDR2 YSYEKL. Trimming pared 5 bases from V and 1 base from J, leaving 14 bases between. CDR3: CASSVRGLPNTEAFF. CDR3 bases: TGCGCCAGCAGCGTCCGGGGACTCCCGAACACTGAAGCTTTCTTT.

The chain links TRBV4-3 to TRBJ1-1; 10 nucleotides align to TRBD1. Germline-derived CDR1 and CDR2 are LGHNA and YSLEER. The CDR3 runs 16 residues. The ends lost 0 bases at V and 5 bases at J; junction bases unmatched: 6. CDR3 sequence: CASSQEGGQGGTEAFF. In DNA, the CDR3 is TGCGCCAGCAGCCAAGAGGGCGGACAGGGGGGGACTGAAGCTTTCTTT.

V is TRBV9 and J is TRBJ1-6; D is perhaps TRBD1 (5 bases). Germline V lookup: CDR1 SGDLS, CDR2 YYNGEE. Deletions cut 2 bases from V and 9 bases from J, with 12 bases between. The CDR3 is 14 amino acids. CDR3 nucleotide sequence: TGTGCCAGCAGCGTCGATGTGGGGCGTTCACCCCTCCACTTT. Translated, it gives CASSVDVGRSPLHF.

This clone has just a few counts. The CDR3 DNA sequence: TGTGCCAGCAGCGACAACAGGGGGCTGATGGGAGAGCAGTACTTC. Encoded protein: CASSDNRGLMGEQYF. The J gene is TRBJ2-7, the V gene TRBV7-9; 9 nucleotides agree with TRBD1. The CDR3 contains 15 residues. Germline lookup yields CDR1 SEHNR and CDR2 FQNEAQ (reference sequence). The V and J ends lost 5 bases and 7 bases, in that order; junction bases with no gene match: 12.

The chain couples TRBV9 to TRBJ2-3; 7 nucleotides line up with TRBD2. The CDR3 contains 15 residues. V was clipped by 0 bases and J by 1 base; unmatched bases: 2. The germline gives CDR1 SGDLS, CDR2 YYNGEE. CDR3 nucleotide sequence: TGTGCCAGCAGCGTAGAAGCGGGACGCACAGATACGCAGTATTTT. It specifies CASSVEAGRTDTQYF.

This clone was observed a handful of times. The chain links TRBV2 to TRBJ2-4; D unclear. Trimming took off 7 bases at V and 9 bases at J, with 22 bases between the two ends. The CDR3 sequence is 15 residues long. Looked up from germline, CDR1 is SNHLY and CDR2 is FYNNEI. Written as DNA, the CDR3 is TGTGCCAGCAACCAATACTACCTACCGAGGATCATTCAGTACTTC. This codes for CASNQYYLPRIIQYF.

V usage is TRBV19 and J usage is TRBJ1-1; 8 bases are shared with TRBD1. With 8 bases clipped from V and 1 base from J, the junction kept 3 bases outside the gene matches. This CDR3 has 13 amino acids. The germline V gene has CDR1 LNHDA and CDR2 SQIVND (reference sequence). Here the CDR3 DNA reads TGTGCCAGTTGGACAGGGCGGAACACTGAAGCTTTCTTT. Amino acid sequence: CASWTGRNTEAFF.

The rearrangement joins TRBV5-4 to TRBJ2-3; D is possibly TRBD2 (5 bases). The germline V gene has CDR1 SGHNT and CDR2 YYREEE (reference sequence). V lost 3 bases and J lost 2, with 19 bases in between. The CDR3 has 17 amino acids. This CDR3 is CASSSVGTGFPTDTQYF. In DNA form, the CDR3 reads TGTGCCAGCAGCTCGGTCGGAACGGGATTTCCCACAGATACGCAGTATTTT. Variable domain in full (rest from reference TRBV5-4 and TRBJ2-3): ETGVTQSPTHLIKTRGQQVTLRCSSQSGHNTVSWYQQALGQGPQFIFQYYREEENGRGNFPPRFSGLQFPNYSSELNVNALELDDSALYLCASSSVGTGFPTDTQYFGPGTRLTVL.

This clone occurred a few times. J is TRBJ1-4 and V is TRBV20-1; D is unresolved. Germline CDR1 is DFQATT and CDR2 is SNEGSKA (reference sequence). Trimming stripped 6 bases from V and 4 bases from J, with 3 bases between. The CDR3 has 10 residues. In DNA, the CDR3 is TGCAGTGCCTTTAATGAAAAACTGTTTTTT. Translated, it gives CSAFNEKLFF.

This clone was seen a handful of times. This sequence joins TRBV13 and TRBJ2-3; D remains unclear. V was shortened by 5 bases and J by 5 bases, with 14 bases between the two germline ends. Looked up from germline, CDR1 is PRHDT and CDR2 is FYEKMQ (reference sequence). This CDR3 has 14 residues. The CDR3 DNA follows: TGTGCCAGCAGCCCGGTCCTAGTCGGAGATACGCAGTATTTT. Translated: CASSPVLVGDTQYF. The full variable domain, completed using reference TRBV13 and TRBJ2-3, is AAGVIQSPRHLIKEKRETATLKCYPIPRHDTVYWYQQGPGQDPQFLISFYEKMQSDKGSIPDRFSAQQFSDYHSELNMSSLELGDSALYFCASSPVLVGDTQYFGPGTRLTVL.

The V call is TRBV7-9, the J call TRBJ1-1; possible D gene TRBD1, 6 bases. Per the germline V gene, CDR1 is SEHNR and CDR2 is FQNEAQ (reference sequence). Trimming removed 5 bases from V and 1 base from J, with 11 bases in between. This CDR3 spans 14 amino acids. The DNA of the CDR3 is TGTGCCAGCAGCCCCCGGACAGCGAACACTGAAGCTTTCTTT. Translation: CASSPRTANTEAFF. Full variable domain (missing parts from reference TRBV7-9 and TRBJ1-1): DTGVSQNPRHKITKRGQNVTFRCDPISEHNRLYWYRQTLGQGPEFLTYFQNEAQLEKSRLLSDRFSAERPKGSFSTLEIQRTEQGDSAMYLCASSPRTANTEAFFGQGTRLTVV.

The chain has TRBV2 and TRBJ2-1; perhaps TRBD1 as D (6 bases). The CDR3 runs 14 residues. CDR1 and CDR2 from the germline V gene are SNHLY and FYNNEI. V gave up 4 bases and J gave up 2 bases, with 9 bases separating them. The CDR3 coding sequence is TGTGCCAGCAGTGGGACAGTTCCCTACAATGAGCAGTTCTTC. Translated, it gives CASSGTVPYNEQFF.